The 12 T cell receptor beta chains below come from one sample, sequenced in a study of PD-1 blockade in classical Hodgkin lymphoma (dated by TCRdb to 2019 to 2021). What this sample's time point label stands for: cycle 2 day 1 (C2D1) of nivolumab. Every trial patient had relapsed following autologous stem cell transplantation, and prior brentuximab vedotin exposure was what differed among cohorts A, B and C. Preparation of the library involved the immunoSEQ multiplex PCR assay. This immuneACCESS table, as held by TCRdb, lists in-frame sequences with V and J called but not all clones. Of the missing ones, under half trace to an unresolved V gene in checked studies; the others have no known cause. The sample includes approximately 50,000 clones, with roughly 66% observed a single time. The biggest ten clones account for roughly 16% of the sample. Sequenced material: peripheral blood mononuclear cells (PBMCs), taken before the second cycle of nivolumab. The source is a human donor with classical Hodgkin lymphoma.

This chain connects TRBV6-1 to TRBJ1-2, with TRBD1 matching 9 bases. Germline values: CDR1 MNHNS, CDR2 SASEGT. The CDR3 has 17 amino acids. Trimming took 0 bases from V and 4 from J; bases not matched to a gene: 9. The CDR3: CASSEAGTGPSLYGYTF. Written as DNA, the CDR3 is TGTGCCAGCAGTGAAGCGGGGACAGGGCCGTCTCTCTATGGCTACACCTTC.

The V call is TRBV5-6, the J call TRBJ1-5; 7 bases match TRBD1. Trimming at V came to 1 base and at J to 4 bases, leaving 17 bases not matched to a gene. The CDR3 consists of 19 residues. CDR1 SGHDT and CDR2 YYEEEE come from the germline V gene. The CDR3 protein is CASSLYTGVSTGLNQPQHF. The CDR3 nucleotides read TGTGCCAGCAGCTTGTACACGGGTGTTTCGACAGGGCTAAATCAGCCCCAGCATTTT.

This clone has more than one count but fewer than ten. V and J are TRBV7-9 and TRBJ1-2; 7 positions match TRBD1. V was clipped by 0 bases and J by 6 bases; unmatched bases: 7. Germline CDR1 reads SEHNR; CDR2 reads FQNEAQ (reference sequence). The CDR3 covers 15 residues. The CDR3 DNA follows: TGTGCCAGCAGCTTAGCCCAAACAGGGGTTAATGGCTACACCTTC. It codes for CASSLAQTGVNGYTF.

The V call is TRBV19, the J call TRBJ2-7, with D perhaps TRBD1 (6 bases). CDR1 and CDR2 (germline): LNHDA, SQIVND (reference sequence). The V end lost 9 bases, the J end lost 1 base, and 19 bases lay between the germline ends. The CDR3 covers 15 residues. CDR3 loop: CASSPGVGGSYEQYF. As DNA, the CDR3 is TGTGCCAGCAGTCCTGGGGTAGGGGGTTCCTACGAGCAGTACTTC.

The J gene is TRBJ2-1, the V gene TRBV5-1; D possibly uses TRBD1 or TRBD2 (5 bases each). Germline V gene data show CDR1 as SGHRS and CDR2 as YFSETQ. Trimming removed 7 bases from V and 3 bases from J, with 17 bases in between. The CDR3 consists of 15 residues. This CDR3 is CASRGAGPGYNEQFF. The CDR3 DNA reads TGCGCCAGCCGAGGGGCAGGGCCAGGCTACAATGAGCAGTTCTTC.

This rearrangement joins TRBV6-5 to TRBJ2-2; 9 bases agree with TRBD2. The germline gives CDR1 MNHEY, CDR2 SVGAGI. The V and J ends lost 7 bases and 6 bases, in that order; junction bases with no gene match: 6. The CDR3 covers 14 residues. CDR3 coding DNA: TGTGCCAGCAAGCGACTAGCGGAAGCCGGGGAGCTGTTTTTT. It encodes CASKRLAEAGELFF.

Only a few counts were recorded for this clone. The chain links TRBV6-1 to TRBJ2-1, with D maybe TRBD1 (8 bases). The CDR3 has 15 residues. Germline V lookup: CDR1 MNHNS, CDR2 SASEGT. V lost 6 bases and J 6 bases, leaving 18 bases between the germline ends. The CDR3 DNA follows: TGTGCCAGCAGCGATAGACAGGGGAGGGGCAATGAGCAGTTCTTC. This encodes CASSDRQGRGNEQFF.

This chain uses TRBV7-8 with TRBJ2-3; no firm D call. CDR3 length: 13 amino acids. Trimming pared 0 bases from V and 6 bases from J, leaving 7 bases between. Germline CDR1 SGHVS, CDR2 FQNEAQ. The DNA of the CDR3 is TGTGCCAGCAGCTTAGCGGCAGGCGATACGCAGTATTTT. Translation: CASSLAAGDTQYF.

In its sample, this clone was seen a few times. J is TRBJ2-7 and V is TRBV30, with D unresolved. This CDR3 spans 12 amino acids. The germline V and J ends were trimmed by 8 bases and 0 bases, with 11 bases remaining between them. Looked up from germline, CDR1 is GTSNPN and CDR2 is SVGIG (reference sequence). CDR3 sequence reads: CAQRTGSYEQYF. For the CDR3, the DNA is TGTGCCCAAAGGACGGGCTCCTACGAGCAGTACTTC.

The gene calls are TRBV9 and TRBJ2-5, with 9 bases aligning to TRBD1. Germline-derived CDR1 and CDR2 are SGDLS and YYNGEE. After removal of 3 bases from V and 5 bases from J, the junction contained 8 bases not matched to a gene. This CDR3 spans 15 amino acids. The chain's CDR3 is CASSADRGGQETQYF. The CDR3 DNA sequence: TGTGCCAGCAGCGCAGACAGGGGGGGACAGGAGACCCAGTACTTC.

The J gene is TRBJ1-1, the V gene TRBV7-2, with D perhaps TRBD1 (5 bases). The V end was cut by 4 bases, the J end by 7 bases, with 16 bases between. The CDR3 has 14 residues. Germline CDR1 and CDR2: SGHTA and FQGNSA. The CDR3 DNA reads TGTGCCAGCAGCTGGAATACAGGCGGGAATGAAGCTTTCTTT. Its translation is CASSWNTGGNEAFF.

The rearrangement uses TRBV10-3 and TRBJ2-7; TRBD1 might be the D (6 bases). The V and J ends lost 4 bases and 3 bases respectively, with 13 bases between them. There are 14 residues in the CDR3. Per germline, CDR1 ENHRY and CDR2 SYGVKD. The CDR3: CAISGSSGVYEQYF. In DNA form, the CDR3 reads TGTGCCATCAGTGGGTCTTCAGGGGTCTACGAGCAGTACTTC.